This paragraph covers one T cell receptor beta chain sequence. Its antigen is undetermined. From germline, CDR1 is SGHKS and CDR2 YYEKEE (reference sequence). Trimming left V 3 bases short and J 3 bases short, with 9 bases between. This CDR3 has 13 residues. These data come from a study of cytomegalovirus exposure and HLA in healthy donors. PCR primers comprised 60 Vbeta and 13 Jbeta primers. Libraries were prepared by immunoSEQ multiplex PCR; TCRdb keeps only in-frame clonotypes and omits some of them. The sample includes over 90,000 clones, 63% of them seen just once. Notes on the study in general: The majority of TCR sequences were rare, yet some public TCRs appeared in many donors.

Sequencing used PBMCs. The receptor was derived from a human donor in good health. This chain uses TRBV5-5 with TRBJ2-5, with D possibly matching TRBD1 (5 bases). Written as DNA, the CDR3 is TGTGCCAGCAGCTGGCCAGGGAAAGAGACCCAGTACTTC. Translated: CASSWPGKETQYF. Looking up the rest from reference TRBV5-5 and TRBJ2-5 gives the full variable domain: DAGVTQSPTHLIKTRGQQVTLRCSPISGHKSVSWYQQVLGQGPQFIFQYYEKEERGRGNFPDRFSARQFPNYSSELNVNALLLGDSALYLCASSWPGKETQYFGPGTRLLVL.